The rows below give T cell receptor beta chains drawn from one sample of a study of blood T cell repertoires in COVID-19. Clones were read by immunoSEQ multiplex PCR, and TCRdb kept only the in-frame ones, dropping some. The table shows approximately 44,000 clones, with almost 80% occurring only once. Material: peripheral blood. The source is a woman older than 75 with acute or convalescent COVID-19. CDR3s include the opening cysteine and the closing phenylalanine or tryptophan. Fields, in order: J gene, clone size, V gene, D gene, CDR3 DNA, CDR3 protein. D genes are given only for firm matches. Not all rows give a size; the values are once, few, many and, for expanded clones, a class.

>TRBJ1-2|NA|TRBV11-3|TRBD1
TGTGCCAGCAGCTTCTCTACGGACAGGGGGTATGGCTACACCTTC
CASSFSTDRGYGYTF
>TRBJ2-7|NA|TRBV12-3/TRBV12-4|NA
TGTGCCAGCACCAGGACAGATCACGAGCAGTACTTC
CASTRTDHEQYF
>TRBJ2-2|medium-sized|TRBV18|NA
TGTGCCAGCTCACCCACAGGGATCGGGGAGCTGTTTTTT
CASSPTGIGELFF
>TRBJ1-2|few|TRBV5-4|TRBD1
TGTGCCAGCAGCATCAGGGGGAGCTATGGCTACACCTTC
CASSIRGSYGYTF
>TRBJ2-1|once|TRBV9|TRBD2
TGTGCCAGCAGCGTAGAGGCTTTACTAGCGGGAGGGGACAATGAGCAGTTCTTC
CASSVEALLAGGDNEQFF
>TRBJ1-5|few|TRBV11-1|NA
TGTGCCAGCAGCTTATGGCAGAATCAGCCCCAGCATTTT
CASSLWQNQPQHF
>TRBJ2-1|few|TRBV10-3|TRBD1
TGTGCCATCAGTTTACAGGGGCAGGGGAACAATGAGCAGTTCTTC
CAISLQGQGNNEQFF
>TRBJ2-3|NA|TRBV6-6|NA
TGTGCCAGCAGTTACTTGGGGCGCAAAGATACGCAGTATTTT
CASSYLGRKDTQYF
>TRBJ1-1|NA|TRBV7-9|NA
TGTGCCAGCAGCTCCACTGGATCAGGGCTGACTGAAGCTTTCTTT
CASSSTGSGLTEAFF
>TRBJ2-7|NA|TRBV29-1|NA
TGCAGCGTTGAAGTACCTGGGGGTAAGCGGGTAGGATGGTCCTACGAGCAGTACTTC
CSVEVPGGKRVGWSYEQYF
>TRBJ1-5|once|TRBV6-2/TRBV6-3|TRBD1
TGTGCCAGCAGTTGGGACAGCTATCAGCCCCAGCATTTT
CASSWDSYQPQHF
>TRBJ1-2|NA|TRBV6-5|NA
TGTGCCAGCACATCGGCGGGGGGAGATTATGGCTACACCTTC
CASTSAGGDYGYTF
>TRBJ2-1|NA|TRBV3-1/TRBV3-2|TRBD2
TGTGCCAGCAGCCAAGATACTAGCGGGAGACCGTTCTTC
CASSQDTSGRPFF
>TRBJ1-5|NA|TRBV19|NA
TGTGCCAGTAGTATAGAGGCCGGGTTCGGCAATCAGCCCCAGCATTTT
CASSIEAGFGNQPQHF
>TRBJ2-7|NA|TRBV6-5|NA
TGTGCCAGCAGTTACAGTGCCGGCGAGCAGTACTTC
CASSYSAGEQYF
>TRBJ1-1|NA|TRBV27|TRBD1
TGTGCCAGCAGTCAGGACAGGTTGAACACTGAAGCTTTCTTT
CASSQDRLNTEAFF
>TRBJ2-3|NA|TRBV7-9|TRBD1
TGTGCCAGCAGCCAACAGGGGCCTACAGATACGCAGTATTTT
CASSQQGPTDTQYF
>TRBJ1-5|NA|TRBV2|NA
TGTGCCAGCAGTCGGTCAGCCCCCGGGGGCAATCAGCCCCAGCATTTT
CASSRSAPGGNQPQHF
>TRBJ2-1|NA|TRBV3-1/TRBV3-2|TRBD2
TGTGCCAGCAGCCGCGGGACTAGCGGGAGACTATATGAGCAGTTCTTC
CASSRGTSGRLYEQFF
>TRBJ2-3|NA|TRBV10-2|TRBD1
TGCGCCAGCAGTGATCAACAGGGGTTAGGAGATACGCAGTATTTT
CASSDQQGLGDTQYF
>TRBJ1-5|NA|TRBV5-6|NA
TGTGCCAGCAGCTTGTTTGGGGGCCCGGGGGGGCAGCCCCAGCATTTT
CASSLFGGPGGQPQHF
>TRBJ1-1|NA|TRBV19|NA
TGTGCCAGTAGTTACCTGCAGGGGAAAAACACTGAAGCTTTCTTT
CASSYLQGKNTEAFF
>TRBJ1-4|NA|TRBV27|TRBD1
TGTGCCAGCAGTACAGGGGTTGGGGAAAAACTGTTTTTT
CASSTGVGEKLFF
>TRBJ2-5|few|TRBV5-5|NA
TGTGCCAGCAGCTCCGGGAGTAGGTGGGAGACCCAGTACTTC
CASSSGSRWETQYF
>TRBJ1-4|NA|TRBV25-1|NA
TGTGCCAGCAGTGAGGGGGGAGGGGTAGGTGAAAAACTGTTTTTT
CASSEGGGVGEKLFF
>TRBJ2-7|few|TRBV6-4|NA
TGTGCCAGCAGTGCCCGCGAGGGGTACTTC
CASSAREGYF
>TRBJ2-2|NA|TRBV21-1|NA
TGTGCCAGCAGCAAAGCGGCCCCTCCCCAGCGGGTGAACACCGGGGAGCTGTTTTTT
CASSKAAPPQRVNTGELFF
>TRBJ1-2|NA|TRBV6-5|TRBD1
TGTGCCAGCAGTCACGGACAGGGGGCAAATGGCTACACCTTC
CASSHGQGANGYTF
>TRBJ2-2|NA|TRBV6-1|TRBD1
TGTGCCAGCAGTGGAAACAGGGGACGGTACACCGGGGAGCTGTTTTTT
CASSGNRGRYTGELFF
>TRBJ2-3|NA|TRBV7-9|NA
TGTGCCAGCAGCTTAGCTTCCCGGGACTGGAAAACAGATACGCAGTATTTT
CASSLASRDWKTDTQYF
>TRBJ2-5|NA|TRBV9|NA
TGTGCCAGCAGCGTAGGCCACAGCGGCCAAGAGACCCAGTACTTC
CASSVGHSGQETQYF
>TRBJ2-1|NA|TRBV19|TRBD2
TGTGCCAGTAGTATAAAGCGGGAGGGTCCCTACAATGAGCAGTTCTTC
CASSIKREGPYNEQFF
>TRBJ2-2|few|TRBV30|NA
TGTGCCTGGAGTGTACGAGGAGGCGGGGAGCTGTTTTTT
CAWSVRGGGELFF